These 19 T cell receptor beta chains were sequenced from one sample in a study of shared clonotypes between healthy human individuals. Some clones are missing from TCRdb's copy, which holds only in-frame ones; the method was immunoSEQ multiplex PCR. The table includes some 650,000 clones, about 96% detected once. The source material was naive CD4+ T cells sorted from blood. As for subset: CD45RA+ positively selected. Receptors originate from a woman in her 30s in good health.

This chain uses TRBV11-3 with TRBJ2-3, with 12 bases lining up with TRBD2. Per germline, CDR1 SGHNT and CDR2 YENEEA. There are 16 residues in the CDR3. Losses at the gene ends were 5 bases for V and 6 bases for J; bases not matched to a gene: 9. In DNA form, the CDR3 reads TGTGCCAGCAGCGCCCGACTAGCGGGAGCGTTGGATACGCAGTATTTT. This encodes CASSARLAGALDTQYF.

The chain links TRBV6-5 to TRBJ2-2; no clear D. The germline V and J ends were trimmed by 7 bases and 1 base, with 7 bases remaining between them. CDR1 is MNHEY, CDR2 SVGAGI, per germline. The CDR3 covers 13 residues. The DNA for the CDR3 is TGTGCCAGCAAACGAGGGAACACCGGGGAGCTGTTTTTT. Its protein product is CASKRGNTGELFF.

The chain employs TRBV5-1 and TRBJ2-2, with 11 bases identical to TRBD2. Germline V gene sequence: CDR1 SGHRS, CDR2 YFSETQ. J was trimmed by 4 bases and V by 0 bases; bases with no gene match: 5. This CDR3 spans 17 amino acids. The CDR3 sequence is CASSLVGTSGSTGELFF. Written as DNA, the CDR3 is TGCGCCAGCAGCTTGGTAGGGACTAGCGGCTCCACCGGGGAGCTGTTTTTT.

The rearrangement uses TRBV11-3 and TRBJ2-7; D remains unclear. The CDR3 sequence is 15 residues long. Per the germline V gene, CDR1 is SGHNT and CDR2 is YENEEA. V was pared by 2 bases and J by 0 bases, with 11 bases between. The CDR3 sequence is CASSLSARSSYEQYF. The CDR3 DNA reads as TGTGCCAGCAGCTTATCTGCACGGAGCTCCTACGAGCAGTACTTC.

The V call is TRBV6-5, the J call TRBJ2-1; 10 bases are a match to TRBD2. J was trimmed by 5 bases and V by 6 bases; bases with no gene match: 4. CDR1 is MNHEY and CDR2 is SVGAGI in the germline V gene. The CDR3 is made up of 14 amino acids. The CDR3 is CASRGTSVNNEQFF. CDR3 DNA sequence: TGTGCCAGCAGAGGGACTAGCGTTAACAATGAGCAGTTCTTC.

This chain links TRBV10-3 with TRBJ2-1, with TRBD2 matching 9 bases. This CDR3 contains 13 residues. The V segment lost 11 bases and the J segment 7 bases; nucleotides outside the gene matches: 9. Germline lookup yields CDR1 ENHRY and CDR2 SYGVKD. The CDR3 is CALGVAGGNEQFF. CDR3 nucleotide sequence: TGTGCCCTAGGGGTGGCGGGAGGGAATGAGCAGTTCTTC.

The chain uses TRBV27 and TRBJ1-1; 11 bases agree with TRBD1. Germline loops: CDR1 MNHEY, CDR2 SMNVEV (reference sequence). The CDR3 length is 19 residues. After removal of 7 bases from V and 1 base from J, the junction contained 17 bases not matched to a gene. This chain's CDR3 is CASKTGLGQGARWNTEAFF. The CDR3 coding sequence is TGTGCCAGCAAGACCGGACTCGGACAGGGGGCAAGATGGAACACTGAAGCTTTCTTT.

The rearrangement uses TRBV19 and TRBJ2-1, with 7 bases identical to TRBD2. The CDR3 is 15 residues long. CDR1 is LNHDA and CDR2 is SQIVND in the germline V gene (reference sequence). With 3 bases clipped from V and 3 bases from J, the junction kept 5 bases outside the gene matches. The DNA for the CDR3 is TGTGCCAGTAGTATGGGGACTACTAACTACAATGAGCAGTTCTTC. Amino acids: CASSMGTTNYNEQFF. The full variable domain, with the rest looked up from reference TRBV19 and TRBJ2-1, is DGGITQSPKYLFRKEGQNVTLSCEQNLNHDAMYWYRQDPGQGLRLIYYSQIVNDFQKGDIAEGYSVSREKKESFPLTVTSAQKNPTAFYLCASSMGTTNYNEQFFGPGTRLTVL.

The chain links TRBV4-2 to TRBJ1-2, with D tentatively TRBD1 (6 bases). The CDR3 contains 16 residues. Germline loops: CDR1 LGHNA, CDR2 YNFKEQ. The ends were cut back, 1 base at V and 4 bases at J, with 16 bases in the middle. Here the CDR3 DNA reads TGTGCCAGCAGCCAAGCGACGGACAGTCAAAGCTATGGCTACACCTTC. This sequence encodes CASSQATDSQSYGYTF.

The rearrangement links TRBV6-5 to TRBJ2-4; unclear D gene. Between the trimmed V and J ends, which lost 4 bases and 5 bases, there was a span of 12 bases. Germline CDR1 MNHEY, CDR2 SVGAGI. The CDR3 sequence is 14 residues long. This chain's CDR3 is CASSSRPWQNIQYF. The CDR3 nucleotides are TGTGCCAGCAGTTCCCGACCCTGGCAAAACATTCAGTACTTC.

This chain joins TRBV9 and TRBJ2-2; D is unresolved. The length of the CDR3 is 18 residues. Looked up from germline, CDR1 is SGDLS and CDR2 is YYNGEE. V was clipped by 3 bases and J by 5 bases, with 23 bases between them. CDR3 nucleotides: TGTGCCAGCAGCGCCGCCCAGGTGAAGTCAGTACGTACCGGGGAGCTGTTTTTT. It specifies CASSAAQVKSVRTGELFF.

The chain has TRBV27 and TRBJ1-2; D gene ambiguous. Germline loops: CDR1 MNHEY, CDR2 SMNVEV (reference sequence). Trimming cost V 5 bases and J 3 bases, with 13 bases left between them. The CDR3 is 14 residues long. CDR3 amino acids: CASSQSRLDYGYTF. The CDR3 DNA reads TGTGCCAGCAGTCAATCCAGGCTCGACTATGGCTACACCTTC.

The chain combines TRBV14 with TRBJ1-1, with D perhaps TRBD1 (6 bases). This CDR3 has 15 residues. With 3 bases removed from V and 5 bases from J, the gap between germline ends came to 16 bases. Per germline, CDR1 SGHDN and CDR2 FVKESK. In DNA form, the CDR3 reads TGTGCCAGCAGCCAGGTGGGGGGGGCGAGGACTGAAGCTTTCTTT. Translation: CASSQVGGARTEAFF.

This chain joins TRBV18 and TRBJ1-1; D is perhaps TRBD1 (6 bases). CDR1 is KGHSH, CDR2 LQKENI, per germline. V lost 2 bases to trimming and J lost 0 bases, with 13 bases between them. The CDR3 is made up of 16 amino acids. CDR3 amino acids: CASSPMQGNMNTEAFF. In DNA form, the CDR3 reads TGTGCCAGCTCACCAATGCAGGGGAACATGAACACTGAAGCTTTCTTT.

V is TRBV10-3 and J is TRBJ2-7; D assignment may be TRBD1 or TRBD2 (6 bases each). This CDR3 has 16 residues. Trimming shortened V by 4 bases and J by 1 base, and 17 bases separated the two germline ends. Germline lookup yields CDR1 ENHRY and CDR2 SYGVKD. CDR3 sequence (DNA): TGTGCCATCAGTGGGGTTGGGGGCGGGACTTCCTACGAGCAGTACTTC. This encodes CAISGVGGGTSYEQYF.

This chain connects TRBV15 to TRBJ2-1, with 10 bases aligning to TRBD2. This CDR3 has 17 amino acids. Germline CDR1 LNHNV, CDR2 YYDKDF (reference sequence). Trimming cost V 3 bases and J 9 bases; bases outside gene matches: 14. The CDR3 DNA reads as TGTGCCACCAGCAGTGGGCCCGTAGCGGGAGGAACTACTGAGCAGTTCTTC. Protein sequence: CATSSGPVAGGTTEQFF.

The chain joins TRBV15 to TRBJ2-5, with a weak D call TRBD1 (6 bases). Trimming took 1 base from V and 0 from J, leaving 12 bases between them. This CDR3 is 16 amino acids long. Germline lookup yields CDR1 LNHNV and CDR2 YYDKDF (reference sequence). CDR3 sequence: CATSRASGAYQETQYF. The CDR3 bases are TGTGCCACCAGCAGAGCTTCAGGGGCGTACCAAGAGACCCAGTACTTC.

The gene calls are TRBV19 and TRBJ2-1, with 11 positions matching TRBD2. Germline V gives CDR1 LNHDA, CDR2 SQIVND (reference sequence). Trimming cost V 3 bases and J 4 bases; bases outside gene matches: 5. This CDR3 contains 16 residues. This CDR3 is CASSIAGLAVYNEQFF. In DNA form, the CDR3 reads TGTGCCAGTAGTATTGCGGGACTAGCGGTTTACAATGAGCAGTTCTTC.

The DNA of the CDR3 is TGCGCCAGCAGCTTACCCGGGACAGGGGGCGATGAGCAGTTCTTC. Protein: CASSLPGTGGDEQFF. The chain uses TRBV5-1 and TRBJ2-1; 12 nucleotides match TRBD1. V lost 2 bases, J lost 8 bases, and 5 bases stayed unmatched. The CDR3 totals 15 residues. Per germline, CDR1 SGHRS and CDR2 YFSETQ.